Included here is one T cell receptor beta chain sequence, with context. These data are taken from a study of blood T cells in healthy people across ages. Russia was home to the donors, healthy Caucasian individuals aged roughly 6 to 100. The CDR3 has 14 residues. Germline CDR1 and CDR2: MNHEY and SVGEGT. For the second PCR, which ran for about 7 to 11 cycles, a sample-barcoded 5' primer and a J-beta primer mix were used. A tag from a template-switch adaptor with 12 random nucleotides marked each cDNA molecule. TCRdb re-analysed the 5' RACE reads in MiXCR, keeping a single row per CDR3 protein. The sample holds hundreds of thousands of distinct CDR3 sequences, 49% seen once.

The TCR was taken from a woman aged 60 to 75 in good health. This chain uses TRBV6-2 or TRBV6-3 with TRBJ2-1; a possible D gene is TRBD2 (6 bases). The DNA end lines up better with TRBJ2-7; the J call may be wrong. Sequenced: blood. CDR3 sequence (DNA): TGTGCCAGCACGCGGGACCCCTCCTACAATGAGCAGTACTTC. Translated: CASTRDPSYNEQYF.